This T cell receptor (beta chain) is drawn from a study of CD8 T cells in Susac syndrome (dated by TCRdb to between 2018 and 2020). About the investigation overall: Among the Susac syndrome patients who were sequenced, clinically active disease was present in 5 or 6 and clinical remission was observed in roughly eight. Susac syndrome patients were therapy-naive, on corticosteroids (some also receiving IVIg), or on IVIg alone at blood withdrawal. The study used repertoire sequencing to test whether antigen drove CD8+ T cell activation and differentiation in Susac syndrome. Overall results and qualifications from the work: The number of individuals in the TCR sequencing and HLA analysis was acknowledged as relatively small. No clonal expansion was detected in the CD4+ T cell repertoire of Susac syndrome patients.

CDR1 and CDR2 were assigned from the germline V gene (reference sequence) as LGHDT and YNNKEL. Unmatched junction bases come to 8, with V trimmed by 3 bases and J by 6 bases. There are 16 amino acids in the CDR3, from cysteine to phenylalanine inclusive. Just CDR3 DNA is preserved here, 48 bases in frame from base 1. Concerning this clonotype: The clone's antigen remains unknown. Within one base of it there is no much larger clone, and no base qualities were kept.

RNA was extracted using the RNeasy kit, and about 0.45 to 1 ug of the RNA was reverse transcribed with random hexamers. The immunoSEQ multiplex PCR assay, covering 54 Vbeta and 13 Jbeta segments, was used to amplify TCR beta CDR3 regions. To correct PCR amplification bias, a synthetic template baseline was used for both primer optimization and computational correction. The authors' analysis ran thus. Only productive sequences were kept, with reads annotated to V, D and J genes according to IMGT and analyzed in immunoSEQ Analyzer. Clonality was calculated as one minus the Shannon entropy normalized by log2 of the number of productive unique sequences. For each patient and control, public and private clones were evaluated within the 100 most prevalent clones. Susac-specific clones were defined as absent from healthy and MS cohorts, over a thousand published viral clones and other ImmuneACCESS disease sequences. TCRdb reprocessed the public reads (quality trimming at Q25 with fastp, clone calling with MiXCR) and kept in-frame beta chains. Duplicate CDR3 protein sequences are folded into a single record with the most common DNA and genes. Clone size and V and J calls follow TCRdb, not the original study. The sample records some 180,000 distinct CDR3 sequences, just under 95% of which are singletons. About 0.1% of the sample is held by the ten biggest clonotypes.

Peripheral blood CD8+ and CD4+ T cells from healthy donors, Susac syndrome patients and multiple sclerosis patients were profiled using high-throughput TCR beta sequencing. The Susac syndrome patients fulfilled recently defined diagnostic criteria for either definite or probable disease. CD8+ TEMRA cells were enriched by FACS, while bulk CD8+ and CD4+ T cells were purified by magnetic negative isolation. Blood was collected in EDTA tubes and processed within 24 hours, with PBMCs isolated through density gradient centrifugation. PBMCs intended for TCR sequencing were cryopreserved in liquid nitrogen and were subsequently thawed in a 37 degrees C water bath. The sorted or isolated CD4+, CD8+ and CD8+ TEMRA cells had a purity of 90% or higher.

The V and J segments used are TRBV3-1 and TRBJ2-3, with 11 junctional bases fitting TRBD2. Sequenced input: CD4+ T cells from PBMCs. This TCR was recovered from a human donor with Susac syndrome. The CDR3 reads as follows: CASSQPTSGGADTQYF. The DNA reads TGTGCCAGCAGCCAGCCTACTAGCGGGGGCGCGGATACGCAGTATTTT.